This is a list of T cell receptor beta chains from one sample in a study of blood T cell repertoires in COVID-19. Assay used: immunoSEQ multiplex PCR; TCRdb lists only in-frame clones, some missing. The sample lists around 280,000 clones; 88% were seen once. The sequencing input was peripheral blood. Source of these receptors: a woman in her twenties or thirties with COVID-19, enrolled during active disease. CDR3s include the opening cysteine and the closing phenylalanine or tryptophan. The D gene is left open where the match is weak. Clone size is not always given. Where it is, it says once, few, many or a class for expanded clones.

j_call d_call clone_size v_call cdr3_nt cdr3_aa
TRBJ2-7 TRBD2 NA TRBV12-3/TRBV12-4 TGTGCCAGCAGTCTAGCGGGAGCCTACGAGCAGTACTTC CASSLAGAYEQYF
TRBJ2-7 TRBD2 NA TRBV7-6 TGTGCCAGCAGCTCTACCGCTAGCGGCTTATTCGAGCAGTACTTC CASSSTASGLFEQYF
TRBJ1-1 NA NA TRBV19 TGTGCCAGTAGTACCGGGTCCCACACTGAAGCTTTCTTT CASSTGSHTEAFF
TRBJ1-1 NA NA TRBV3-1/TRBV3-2 TGTGCCAGCAGCCAAGGATGGGCACCCCAGTCGGCTTTCTTT CASSQGWAPQSAFF
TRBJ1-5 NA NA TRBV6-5 TGTGCCAGCAACATCGGAGGGTCGGGCAATCAGCCCCAGCATTTT CASNIGGSGNQPQHF
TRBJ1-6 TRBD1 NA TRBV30 TGTGCCGTGCGGGACAGCCTTCATTCACCCCTCCACTTT CAVRDSLHSPLHF
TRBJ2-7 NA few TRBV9 TGTGCCAGCAGCCCCGGGAGCTACTCCTACGAGCAGTACTTC CASSPGSYSYEQYF
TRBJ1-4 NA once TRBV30 TGTGCCTGGAGTGGTGGGATACAGCTGAGGGAACTGTTTTTT CAWSGGIQLRELFF
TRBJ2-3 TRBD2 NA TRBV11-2 TGTGCCAGCAGCTCTATAGCGGGAGTGGCAGATACGCAGTATTTT CASSSIAGVADTQYF
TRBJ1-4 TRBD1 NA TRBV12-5 TGTGCTAGTGGCCACCGGGACAGGGCTGAAAAACTGTTTTTT CASGHRDRAEKLFF
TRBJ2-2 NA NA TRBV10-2 TGCGCCAGCAGTGAAACGGGAGCGAACACCGGGGAGCTGTTTTTT CASSETGANTGELFF
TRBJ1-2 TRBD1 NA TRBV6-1 TGTGCCAGCAGTGAATTACAGGGGGGCTACACCTTC CASSELQGGYTF
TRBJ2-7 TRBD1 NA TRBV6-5 TGTGCCAGCAGTTCCCCCGGGACAGGGCTCTACGAGCAGTACTTC CASSSPGTGLYEQYF
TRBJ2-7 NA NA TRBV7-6 TGTGCCAGCAGCCGAGAGGGAACCTACGAGCAGTACTTC CASSREGTYEQYF
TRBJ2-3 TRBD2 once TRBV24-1 TGTGCCACCAGTGATTTTGGAGTTGGGACTAGCGGGAGGGCCTGGGATACGCAGTATTTT CATSDFGVGTSGRAWDTQYF
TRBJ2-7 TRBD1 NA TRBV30 TGTGCCTGGGGACAGGACTCCTACGAGCAGTACTTC CAWGQDSYEQYF
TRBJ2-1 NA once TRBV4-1 TGCGCCAGCAGCTCTCGTAGACTCCAGGGACTCAGCGATCTGGAGCAGTTCTTC CASSSRRLQGLSDLEQFF
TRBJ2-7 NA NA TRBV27 TGTGCCAGCAGGAGAATCGGCGGAACCTACGAGCAGTACTTC CASRRIGGTYEQYF
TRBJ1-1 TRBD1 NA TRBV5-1 TGCGCCAGCAGCCCTGGACAGGGGTGGGGTACTGAAGCTTTCTTT CASSPGQGWGTEAFF
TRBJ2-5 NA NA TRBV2 TGTGCCAGCAGTGATCCAGGGTCCGAGGAGACCCAGTACTTC CASSDPGSEETQYF
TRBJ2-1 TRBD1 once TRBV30 TGTGCCTGGAGGCGGTCAGGGGGCAAGGATGAGCAGTTCTTC CAWRRSGGKDEQFF
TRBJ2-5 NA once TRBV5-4 TGTGCCAGCAGCGAACCGGGATCCACCCCAGCGACCCAGTACTTC CASSEPGSTPATQYF